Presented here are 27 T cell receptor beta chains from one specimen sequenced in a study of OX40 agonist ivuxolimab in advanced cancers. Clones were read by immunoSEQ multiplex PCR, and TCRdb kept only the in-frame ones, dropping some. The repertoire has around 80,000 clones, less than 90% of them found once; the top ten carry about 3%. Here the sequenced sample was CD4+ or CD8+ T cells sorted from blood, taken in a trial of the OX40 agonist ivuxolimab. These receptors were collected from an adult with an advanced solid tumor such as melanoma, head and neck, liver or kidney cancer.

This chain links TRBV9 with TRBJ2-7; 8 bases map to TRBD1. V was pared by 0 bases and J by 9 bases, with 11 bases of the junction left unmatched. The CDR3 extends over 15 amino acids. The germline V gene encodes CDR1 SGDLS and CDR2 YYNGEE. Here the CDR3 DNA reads TGTGCCAGCAGCGTAGATGGGACAGGAGCTGGTAGGCAGTACTTC. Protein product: CASSVDGTGAGRQYF.

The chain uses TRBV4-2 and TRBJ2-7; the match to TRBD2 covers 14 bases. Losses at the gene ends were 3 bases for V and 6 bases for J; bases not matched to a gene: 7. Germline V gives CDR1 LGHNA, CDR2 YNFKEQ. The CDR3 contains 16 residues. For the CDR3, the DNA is TGTGCCAGCAGCCAGGGTGGGACTAGCGGGAGCGGCGAGCAGTACTTC. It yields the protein CASSQGGTSGSGEQYF.

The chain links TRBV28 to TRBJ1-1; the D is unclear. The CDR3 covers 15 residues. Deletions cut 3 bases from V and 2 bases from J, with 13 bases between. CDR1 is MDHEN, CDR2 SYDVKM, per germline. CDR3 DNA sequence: TGTGCCAGCAGTTTCCCTCCATGGGCCAACACTGAAGCTTTCTTT. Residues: CASSFPPWANTEAFF.

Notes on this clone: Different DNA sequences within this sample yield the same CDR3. The CDR3 coding sequence is TGTGCCAGCAGCGTAGCGGGTTCCTCTGGAAACACCATATATTTT. Its protein is CASSVAGSSGNTIYF. The chain joins TRBV9 to TRBJ1-3; D is ambiguous. Germline V gene lookup returns CDR1 SGDLS and CDR2 YYNGEE. V lost 0 bases to trimming and J lost 0 bases, with 7 bases between them. This CDR3 has 15 residues.

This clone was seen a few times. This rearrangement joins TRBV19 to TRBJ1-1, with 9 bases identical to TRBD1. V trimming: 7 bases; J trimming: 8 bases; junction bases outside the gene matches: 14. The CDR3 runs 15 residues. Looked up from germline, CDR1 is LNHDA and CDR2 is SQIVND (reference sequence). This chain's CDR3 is CASNELGQGRWEAFF. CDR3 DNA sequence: TGTGCCAGTAATGAATTGGGACAGGGCCGTTGGGAAGCTTTCTTT. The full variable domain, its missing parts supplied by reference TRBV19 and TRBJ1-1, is DGGITQSPKYLFRKEGQNVTLSCEQNLNHDAMYWYRQDPGQGLRLIYYSQIVNDFQKGDIAEGYSVSREKKESFPLTVTSAQKNPTAFYLCASNELGQGRWEAFFGQGTRLTVV.

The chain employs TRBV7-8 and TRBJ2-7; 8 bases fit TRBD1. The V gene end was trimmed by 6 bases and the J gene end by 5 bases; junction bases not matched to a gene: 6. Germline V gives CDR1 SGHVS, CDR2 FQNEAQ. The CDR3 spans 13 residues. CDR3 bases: TGTGCCAGCAGACTTACAGGGGGGAACGAGCAGTACTTC. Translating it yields CASRLTGGNEQYF.

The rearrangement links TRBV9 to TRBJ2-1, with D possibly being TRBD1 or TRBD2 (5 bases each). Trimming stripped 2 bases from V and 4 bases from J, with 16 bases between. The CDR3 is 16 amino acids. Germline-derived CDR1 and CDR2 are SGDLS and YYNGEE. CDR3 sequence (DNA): TGTGCCAGCAGCGTGGGACCCCAAGTGGCGTACAATGAGCAGTTCTTC. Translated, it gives CASSVGPQVAYNEQFF.

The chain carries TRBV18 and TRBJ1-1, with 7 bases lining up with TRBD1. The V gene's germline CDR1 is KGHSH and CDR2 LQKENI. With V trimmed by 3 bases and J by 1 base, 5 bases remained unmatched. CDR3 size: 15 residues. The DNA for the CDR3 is TGTGCCAGCTCACCGGAGACAGGGAGGAACACTGAAGCTTTCTTT. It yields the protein CASSPETGRNTEAFF. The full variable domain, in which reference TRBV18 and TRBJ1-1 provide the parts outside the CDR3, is NAGVMQNPRHLVRRRGQEARLRCSPMKGHSHVYWYRQLPEEGLKFMVYLQKENIIDESGMPKERFSAEFPKEGPSILRIQQVVRGDSAAYFCASSPETGRNTEAFFGQGTRLTVV.

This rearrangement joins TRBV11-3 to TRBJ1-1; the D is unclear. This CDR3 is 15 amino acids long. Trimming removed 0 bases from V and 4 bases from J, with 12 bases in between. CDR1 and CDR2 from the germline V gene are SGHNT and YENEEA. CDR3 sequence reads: CASSLEIGRVTEAFF. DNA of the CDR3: TGTGCCAGCAGCTTAGAAATTGGGCGGGTCACTGAAGCTTTCTTT.

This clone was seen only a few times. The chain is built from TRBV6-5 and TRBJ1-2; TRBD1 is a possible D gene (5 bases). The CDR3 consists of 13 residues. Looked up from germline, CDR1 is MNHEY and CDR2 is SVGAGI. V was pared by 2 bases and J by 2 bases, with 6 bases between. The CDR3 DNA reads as TGTGCCAGCAGTTACGGGGGGAACTATGGCTACACCTTC. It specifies CASSYGGNYGYTF.

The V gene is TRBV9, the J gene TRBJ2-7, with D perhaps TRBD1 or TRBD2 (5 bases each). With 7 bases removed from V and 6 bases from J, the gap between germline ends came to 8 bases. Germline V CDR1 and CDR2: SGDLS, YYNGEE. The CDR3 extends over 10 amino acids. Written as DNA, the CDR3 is TGTGCCAGCGGGGGACGCGAGCAGTACTTC. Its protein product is CASGGREQYF.

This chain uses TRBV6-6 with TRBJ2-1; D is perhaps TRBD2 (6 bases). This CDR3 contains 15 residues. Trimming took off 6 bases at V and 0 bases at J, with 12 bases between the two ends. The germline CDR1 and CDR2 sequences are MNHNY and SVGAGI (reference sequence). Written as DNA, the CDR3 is TGTGCCAGCAGCGCCGGGAGTAGCTCCTACAATGAGCAGTTCTTC. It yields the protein CASSAGSSSYNEQFF.

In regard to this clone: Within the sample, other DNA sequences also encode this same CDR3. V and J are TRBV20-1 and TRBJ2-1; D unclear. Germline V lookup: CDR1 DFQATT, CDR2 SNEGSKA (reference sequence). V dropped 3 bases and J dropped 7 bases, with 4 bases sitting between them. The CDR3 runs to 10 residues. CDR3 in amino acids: CSARRNEQFF. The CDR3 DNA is TGCAGTGCTAGGAGGAATGAGCAGTTCTTC.

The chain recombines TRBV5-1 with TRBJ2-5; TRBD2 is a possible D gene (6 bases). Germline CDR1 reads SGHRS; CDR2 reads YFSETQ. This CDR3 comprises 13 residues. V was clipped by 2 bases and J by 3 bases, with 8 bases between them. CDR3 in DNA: TGCGCCAGCAGCTTCGGAGGGAAAGAGACCCAGTACTTC. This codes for CASSFGGKETQYF.

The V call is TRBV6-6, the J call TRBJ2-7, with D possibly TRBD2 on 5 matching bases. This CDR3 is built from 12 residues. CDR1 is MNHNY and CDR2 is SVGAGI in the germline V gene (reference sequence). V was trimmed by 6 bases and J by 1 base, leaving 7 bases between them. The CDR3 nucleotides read TGTGCCAGCAGAACTAGTTCCTACGAGCAGTACTTC. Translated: CASRTSSYEQYF.

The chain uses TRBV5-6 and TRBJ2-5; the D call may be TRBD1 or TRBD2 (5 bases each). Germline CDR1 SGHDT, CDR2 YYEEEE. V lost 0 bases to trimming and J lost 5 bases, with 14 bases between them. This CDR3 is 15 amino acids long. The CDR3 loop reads CASSLGGPLRETQYF. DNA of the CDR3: TGTGCCAGCAGCTTGGGGGGACCCCTGCGGGAGACCCAGTACTTC. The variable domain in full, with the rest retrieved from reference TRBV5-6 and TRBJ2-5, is DAGVTQSPTHLIKTRGQQVTLRCSPKSGHDTVSWYQQALGQGPQFIFQYYEEEERQRGNFPDRFSGHQFPNYSSELNVNALLLGDSALYLCASSLGGPLRETQYFGPGTRLLVL.

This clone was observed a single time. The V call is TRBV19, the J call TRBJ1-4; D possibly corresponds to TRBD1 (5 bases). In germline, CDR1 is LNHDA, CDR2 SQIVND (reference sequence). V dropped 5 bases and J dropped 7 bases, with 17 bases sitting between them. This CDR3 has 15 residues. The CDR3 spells CASSVDMIAGEKLFF. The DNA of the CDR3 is TGTGCCAGTAGTGTGGACATGATTGCTGGTGAAAAACTGTTTTTT.

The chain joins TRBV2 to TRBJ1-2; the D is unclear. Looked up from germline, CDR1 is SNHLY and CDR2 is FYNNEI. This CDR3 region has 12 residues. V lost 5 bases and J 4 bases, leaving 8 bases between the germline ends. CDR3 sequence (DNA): TGTGCCAGCAGTACCCGCAGCTATGGCTACACCTTC. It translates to CASSTRSYGYTF.

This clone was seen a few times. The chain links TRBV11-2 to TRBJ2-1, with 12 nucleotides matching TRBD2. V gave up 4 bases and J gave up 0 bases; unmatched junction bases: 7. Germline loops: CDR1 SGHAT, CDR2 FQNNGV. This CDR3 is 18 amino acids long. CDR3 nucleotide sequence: TGTGCCAGCAGCTCACTAGCGGGAGGACCCAGCTCCTACAATGAGCAGTTCTTC. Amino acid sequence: CASSSLAGGPSSYNEQFF.

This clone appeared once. CDR3 region: CASSQVGTRGEKLFF. The CDR3 DNA is TGCGCCAGCAGCCAAGTAGGGACCCGGGGGGAAAAACTGTTTTTT. The chain links TRBV4-3 to TRBJ1-4, with D tentatively TRBD1 (5 bases). V was shortened by 1 base and J by 8 bases, with 14 bases between the two germline ends. The CDR3 runs 15 residues. Per germline, CDR1 LGHNA and CDR2 YSLEER.

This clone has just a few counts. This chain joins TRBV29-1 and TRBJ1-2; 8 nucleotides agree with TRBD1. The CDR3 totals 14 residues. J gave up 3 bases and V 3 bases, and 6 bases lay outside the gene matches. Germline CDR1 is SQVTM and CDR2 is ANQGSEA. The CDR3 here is CSVDGSGGYYGYTF. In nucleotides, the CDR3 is TGCAGCGTTGACGGGTCAGGGGGCTACTATGGCTACACCTTC.

This CDR3 is CASSKFRVYGYTF. DNA for the CDR3: TGTGCCAGCAGCAAATTTCGAGTCTATGGCTACACCTTC. The J gene is TRBJ1-2, the V gene TRBV21-1. TRBV21-1 corresponds to a pseudogene. CDR3 length equals 13 residues.

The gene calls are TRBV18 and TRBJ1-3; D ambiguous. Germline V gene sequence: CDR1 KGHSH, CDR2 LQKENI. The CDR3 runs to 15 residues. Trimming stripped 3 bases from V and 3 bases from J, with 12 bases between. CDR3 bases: TGTGCCAGCTCACCGACAAGAGGTGATGGAAACACCATATATTTT. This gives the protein CASSPTRGDGNTIYF.

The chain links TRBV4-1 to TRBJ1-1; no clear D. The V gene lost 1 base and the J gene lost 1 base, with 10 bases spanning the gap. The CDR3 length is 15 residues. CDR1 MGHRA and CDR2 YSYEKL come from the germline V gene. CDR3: CASSQAGHPNTEAFF. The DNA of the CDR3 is TGCGCCAGCAGCCAAGCCGGGCATCCGAACACTGAAGCTTTCTTT.

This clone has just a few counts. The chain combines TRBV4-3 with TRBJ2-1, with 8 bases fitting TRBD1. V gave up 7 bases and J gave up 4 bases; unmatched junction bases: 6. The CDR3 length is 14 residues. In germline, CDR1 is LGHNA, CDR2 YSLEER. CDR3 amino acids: CASTRDRLYNEQFF. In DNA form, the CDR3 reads TGCGCCAGCACCCGGGACAGGTTATACAATGAGCAGTTCTTC.

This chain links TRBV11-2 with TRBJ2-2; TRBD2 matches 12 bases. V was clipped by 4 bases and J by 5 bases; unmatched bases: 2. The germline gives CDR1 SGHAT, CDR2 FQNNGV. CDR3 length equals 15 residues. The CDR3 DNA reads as TGTGCCAGCAGCTCTAGCGGGAGGGTAACCGGGGAGCTGTTTTTT. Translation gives CASSSSGRVTGELFF. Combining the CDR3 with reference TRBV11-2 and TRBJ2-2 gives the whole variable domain EAGVAQSPRYKIIEKRQSVAFWCNPISGHATLYWYQQILGQGPKLLIQFQNNGVVDDSQLPKDRFSAERLKGVDSTLKIQPAKLEDSAVYLCASSSSGRVTGELFFGEGSRLTVL.

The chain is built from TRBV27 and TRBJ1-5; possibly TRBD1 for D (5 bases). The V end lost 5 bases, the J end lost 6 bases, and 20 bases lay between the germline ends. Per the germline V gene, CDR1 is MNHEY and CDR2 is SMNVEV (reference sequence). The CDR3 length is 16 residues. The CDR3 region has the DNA TGTGCCAGCAGTACGGACATTAGGAGTCGTATTCAGCCCCAGCATTTT. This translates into CASSTDIRSRIQPQHF.